What follows are 20 T cell receptor beta chains derived from one specimen sequenced in a study of blood T cell repertoires in COVID-19. Clones were read by immunoSEQ multiplex PCR, and TCRdb kept only the in-frame ones, dropping some. The sample has roughly 60,000 clones, more than 75% seen once. The sample consisted of peripheral blood. The receptors were sampled from a human donor with active COVID-19. The donor label of this sample is uncertain.

J is TRBJ1-1 and V is TRBV2; TRBD1 aligns across 10 bases. The CDR3 extends over 13 amino acids. Germline CDR1 SNHLY, CDR2 FYNNEI. Losses at the gene ends were 8 bases for V and 6 bases for J; bases not matched to a gene: 6. The CDR3 DNA reads as TGTGCCAGCCTGCGGGACAGGGGTTCTGAAGCTTTCTTT. This gives the protein CASLRDRGSEAFF.

This sequence joins TRBV19 and TRBJ2-1; the match to TRBD1 covers 9 bases. The germline gives CDR1 LNHDA, CDR2 SQIVND (reference sequence). V trimming: 5 bases; J trimming: 10 bases; junction bases outside the gene matches: 12. The CDR3 is 15 residues long. The CDR3 loop reads CASSQTGTGKLEQFF. DNA for the CDR3: TGTGCCAGTAGTCAAACCGGGACAGGGAAATTAGAGCAGTTCTTC.

This clone was seen a single time. This chain uses TRBV12-3 or TRBV12-4 with TRBJ2-1; 7 bases line up with TRBD1. CDR3 size: 13 residues. The V segment lost 6 bases and the J segment 7 bases; nucleotides outside the gene matches: 6. The CDR3 region has the DNA TGTGCCAGCAGCTCCGGCAGGGGGAATGAGCAGTTCTTC. Translated: CASSSGRGNEQFF.

V and J are TRBV10-3 and TRBJ2-5, with 12 nucleotides matching TRBD2. This CDR3 contains 17 residues. Germline V gene sequence: CDR1 ENHRY, CDR2 SYGVKD. The trim removed 5 bases at V and 2 bases at J, leaving 9 bases unmatched. The CDR3 here is CAISRTSGKGRQETQYF. The CDR3 DNA sequence: TGTGCCATCAGTAGGACTAGCGGGAAGGGGCGACAAGAGACCCAGTACTTC.

The chain recombines TRBV28 with TRBJ1-1; tentative D call: TRBD1 (5 bases). Trimming pared 4 bases from V and 8 bases from J, leaving 11 bases between. This CDR3 region has 12 residues. Germline V CDR1 and CDR2: MDHEN, SYDVKM. The CDR3 loop reads CASSSGLLEAFF. The CDR3 region has the DNA TGTGCCAGCAGTTCGGGACTGTTGGAAGCTTTCTTT.

The chain has TRBV12-3 or TRBV12-4 and TRBJ1-2; D not resolved. Trimming left V 5 bases short and J 7 bases short, with 14 bases between. CDR3 length equals 13 residues. This CDR3 reads CASSDSRGTGYTF. CDR3 in DNA: TGTGCCAGCAGTGATTCCAGAGGAACTGGCTACACCTTC.

V gene TRBV5-1 combines with J gene TRBJ2-7; 9 bases line up with TRBD1. There are 14 residues in the CDR3. The J segment lost 2 bases and the V segment lost 7 bases, leaving 7 bases of the junction unmatched. The V gene's germline CDR1 is SGHRS and CDR2 YFSETQ. This CDR3 is CASGPGTGTYEQYF. DNA of the CDR3: TGCGCCAGCGGCCCCGGGACAGGGACCTACGAGCAGTACTTC.

V gene TRBV5-4 combines with J gene TRBJ2-1; D is possibly TRBD2 (6 bases). CDR3 length: 15 amino acids. Germline CDR1 and CDR2: SGHNT and YYREEE (reference sequence). With 1 base removed from V and 0 bases from J, the gap between germline ends came to 8 bases. The CDR3 loop reads CASSLFGGSYNEQFF. The CDR3 DNA is TGTGCCAGCAGCTTGTTCGGGGGCTCCTACAATGAGCAGTTCTTC.

V gene TRBV2 combines with J gene TRBJ1-6; 7 nucleotides align to TRBD1. This CDR3 comprises 14 residues. The germline V gene has CDR1 SNHLY and CDR2 FYNNEI. Losses at the gene ends were 5 bases for V and 4 bases for J; bases not matched to a gene: 2. Here the CDR3 reads CASSLGQYNSPLHF. In nucleotides, the CDR3 is TGTGCCAGCAGTTTGGGACAGTATAATTCACCCCTCCACTTT.

J is TRBJ2-5 and V is TRBV15; 7 bases fit TRBD2. After removal of 5 bases from V and 6 bases from J, the junction contained 9 bases not matched to a gene. Germline CDR1 LNHNV, CDR2 YYDKDF (reference sequence). This CDR3 has 14 residues. The CDR3 protein is CATSPGGTVQTQYF. In nucleotides, the CDR3 is TGTGCCACCAGCCCCGGGGGGACGGTGCAGACCCAGTACTTC. The full variable domain, in which reference TRBV15 and TRBJ2-5 provide the parts outside the CDR3, is DAMVIQNPRYQVTQFGKPVTLSCSQTLNHNVMYWYQQKSSQAPKLLFHYYDKDFNNEADTPDNFQSRRPNTSFCFLDIRSPGLGDTAMYLCATSPGGTVQTQYFGPGTRLLVL.

This rearrangement joins TRBV6-5 to TRBJ1-1, with TRBD1 identical over 11 bases. The ends lost 3 bases at V and 5 bases at J; junction bases unmatched: 8. Germline-derived CDR1 and CDR2 are MNHEY and SVGAGI. This CDR3 is built from 16 residues. CDR3 bases: TGTGCCAGCAGTTATCAAAGGACAGGGGGCGCGACTGAAGCTTTCTTT. Translating it yields CASSYQRTGGATEAFF.

The chain combines TRBV4-1 with TRBJ2-5; tentative D call: TRBD2 (6 bases). The CDR3 is 15 amino acids. Trimming removed 4 bases at V and 4 bases at J, with 16 bases between. Germline CDR1 and CDR2: MGHRA and YSYEKL. In nucleotides, the CDR3 is TGCGCCAGCAGCCGACAAGGACTATCCCCAGAGACCCAGTACTTC. The encoded protein is CASSRQGLSPETQYF.

The rearrangement joins TRBV7-6 to TRBJ1-4; 7 bases match TRBD1. V was clipped by 2 bases and J by 14 bases; unmatched bases: 14. This CDR3 region has 15 residues. Germline CDR1 is SGHVS and CDR2 is FNYEAQ. The CDR3 nucleotides are TGTGCCAGCAGCTTACGTACAGGGGACCCTGAACGGCTGTTTTTT. Protein sequence: CASSLRTGDPERLFF.

Judged by abundance, this clone is hyperexpanded. The chain combines TRBV5-4 with TRBJ2-7; the D is unclear. With 4 bases removed from V and 3 bases from J, the gap between germline ends came to 14 bases. The CDR3 has 14 amino acids. From germline, CDR1 is SGHNT and CDR2 YYREEE (reference sequence). The CDR3: CASSDGKLLYEQYF. The CDR3 nucleotides read TGTGCCAGCAGCGACGGAAAACTACTCTACGAGCAGTACTTC.

V is TRBV5-4 and J is TRBJ1-6; a possible D gene is TRBD1 (5 bases). V lost 5 bases to trimming and J lost 5 bases, with 14 bases between them. The CDR3 length is 15 residues. Germline loops: CDR1 SGHNT, CDR2 YYREEE (reference sequence). Here the CDR3 reads CASSRDSGDNSPLHF. CDR3 in DNA: TGTGCCAGCAGTAGGGACTCGGGGGATAATTCACCCCTCCACTTT.

This CDR3 reads CASSTLTVTYNEQFF. The CDR3 DNA is TGTGCCAGCAGTACCCTAACAGTAACCTACAATGAGCAGTTCTTC. V and J are TRBV6-5 and TRBJ2-1; D gene ambiguous. The V gene's germline CDR1 is MNHEY and CDR2 SVGAGI. V was trimmed by 5 bases and J by 2 bases, leaving 13 bases between them. The CDR3 contains 15 residues.

The V and J genes are TRBV25-1 and TRBJ1-5, with D perhaps matching TRBD1 (5 bases). Germline V gene lookup returns CDR1 MGHDK and CDR2 SYGVNS. CDR3 length: 12 amino acids. Trimming removed 6 bases from V and 9 bases from J, with 12 bases in between. The CDR3 nucleotides read TGTGCCAGCAGCGCTGGCCAGGGGCCCCAGCATTTT. It specifies CASSAGQGPQHF.

This rearrangement joins TRBV7-6 to TRBJ2-7, with a possible D match to TRBD1 (5 bases). The germline CDR1 and CDR2 sequences are SGHVS and FNYEAQ. The CDR3 spans 16 residues. Trimming left V 0 bases short and J 2 bases short, with 14 bases between. The CDR3 DNA sequence: TGTGCCAGCAGCTTAGCAGGAATAGGGGCCGCCTACGAGCAGTACTTC. Translated, it gives CASSLAGIGAAYEQYF.

The V and J genes are TRBV6-5 and TRBJ2-1; perhaps TRBD2 as D (5 bases). The ends were cut back, 4 bases at V and 2 bases at J, with 15 bases in the middle. This CDR3 comprises 16 residues. Germline assignment: CDR1 MNHEY and CDR2 SVGAGI. CDR3 nucleotide sequence: TGTGCCAGCAGTTTGGCCCTAGCAGACACCTACAATGAGCAGTTCTTC. Translating it yields CASSLALADTYNEQFF.

The chain links TRBV2 to TRBJ1-1, with D possibly TRBD1 on 6 matching bases. Germline-derived CDR1 and CDR2 are SNHLY and FYNNEI. V shed 0 bases and J shed 6 bases, with 11 bases lying between them. The CDR3 runs 14 residues. The CDR3 sequence is CASSEAQGTPEAFF. CDR3 DNA: TGTGCCAGCAGTGAAGCGCAAGGGACACCTGAAGCTTTCTTT.